This passage covers 25 T cell receptor beta chains from one sample sequenced in a study of response to subunit inactivated influenza vaccine. TCRdb passed the RT-PCR reads through MiXCR, listing each CDR3 protein once. The table includes around 650,000 distinct CDR3 sequences, 15% to 17% detected once. Sample: PBMCs from blood, taken 12 days after vaccination. The source is a man aged 45 to 65 who received an inactivated influenza vaccine.

The chain combines TRBV7-9 with TRBJ2-1; D not resolved. The germline CDR1 and CDR2 sequences are SEHNR and FQNEAQ (reference sequence). CDR3 length: 12 amino acids. Trimming shortened V by 6 bases and J by 9 bases, and 12 bases separated the two germline ends. The CDR3 DNA sequence: TGTGCCAGCAGGCAGACGCTGAGTGAGCAGTTCTTC. It is translated as CASRQTLSEQFF.

The chain couples TRBV11-1 to TRBJ2-5, with D perhaps matching TRBD2 (5 bases). CDR1 and CDR2 (germline): SGHAT, FQDESV (reference sequence). This CDR3 region has 14 residues. Between the trimmed V and J ends, which lost 5 bases and 2 bases, there was a span of 12 bases. CDR3 nucleotide sequence: TGTGCCAGCAGCGTGACTCCGGGACAAGAGACCCAGTACTTC. Translated: CASSVTPGQETQYF. The full variable domain, its missing parts supplied by reference TRBV11-1 and TRBJ2-5, is EAEVAQSPRYKITEKSQAVAFWCDPISGHATLYWYRQILGQGPELLVQFQDESVVDDSQLPKDRFSAERLKGVDSTLKIQPAELGDSAMYLCASSVTPGQETQYFGPGTRLLVL.

This clonotype showed up just a few times. The genes are TRBV29-1 and TRBJ1-1; D is uncertain. Trimming took 6 bases from V and 5 from J, leaving 10 bases between them. From germline, CDR1 is SQVTM and CDR2 ANQGSEA. The CDR3 covers 11 residues. The CDR3 DNA is TGCAGCGTCAAAAGTACGACTGAAGCTTTCTTT. This sequence encodes CSVKSTTEAFF. Full variable domain (missing parts from reference TRBV29-1 and TRBJ1-1): SAVISQKPSRDICQRGTSLTIQCQVDSQVTMMFWYRQQPGQSLTLIATANQGSEATYESGFVIDKFPISRPNLTFSTLTVSNMSPEDSSIYLCSVKSTTEAFFGQGTRLTVV.

J is TRBJ2-6 and V is TRBV7-9; D is unresolved. CDR1 is SEHNR, CDR2 FQNEAQ, per germline (reference sequence). The CDR3 runs 16 residues. V dropped 0 bases and J dropped 0 bases, with 6 bases sitting between them. CDR3 protein: CASSLATSSGANVLTF. DNA for the CDR3: TGTGCCAGCAGCTTAGCAACAAGCTCTGGGGCCAACGTCCTGACTTTC. Full variable domain (missing parts from reference TRBV7-9 and TRBJ2-6): DTGVSQNPRHKITKRGQNVTFRCDPISEHNRLYWYRQTLGQGPEFLTYFQNEAQLEKSRLLSDRFSAERPKGSFSTLEIQRTEQGDSAMYLCASSLATSSGANVLTFGAGSRLTVL.

This clonotype was recorded a few times. One base away lies a much larger clone, so this may be a sequencing read error. The CDR3 loop reads CASSYSDGPYEQYF. Here the CDR3 DNA reads TGTGCCAGCAGTTACTCGGACGGGCCCTACGAGCAGTACTTC. The chain employs TRBV6-2 or TRBV6-3 and TRBJ2-7; D remains unclear. The germline CDR1 and CDR2 sequences are MNHEY and SVGEGT. CDR3 length: 14 amino acids. V shed 0 bases and J shed 2 bases, with 8 bases lying between them.

In this sample, this clonotype turned up a few times. The CDR3 sequence is CASSTGQLRGRRVGTQYF. CDR3 sequence (DNA): TGTGCCAGCAGCACCGGACAGCTTCGAGGGCGCCGCGTAGGGACCCAGTACTTC. The chain is built from TRBV11-1 and TRBJ2-5, with TRBD1 as a possible D gene (6 bases). V lost 5 bases to trimming and J lost 7 bases, with 29 bases between them. This CDR3 is 18 amino acids long. The V gene's germline CDR1 is SGHAT and CDR2 FQDESV (reference sequence).

This clonotype was seen many times. V gene TRBV4-3 combines with J gene TRBJ2-1, with unresolved D. Germline CDR1 is LGHNA and CDR2 is YSLEER. V shed 1 base and J shed 2 bases, with 15 bases lying between them. The CDR3 spans 17 residues. CDR3 amino acids: CASSQAARAYAYNEQFF. The CDR3 DNA is TGCGCCAGCAGCCAAGCGGCTCGAGCTTACGCCTACAATGAGCAGTTCTTC.

This chain joins TRBV29-1 and TRBJ2-7; 8 bases align to TRBD1. The CDR3 runs to 16 residues. The trim removed 8 bases at V and 2 bases at J, leaving 17 bases unmatched. Germline V gene lookup returns CDR1 SQVTM and CDR2 ANQGSEA. The CDR3 nucleotides are TGCAGCTACCAACTACAAACGGGACAGGTAACCTACGAGCAGTACTTC. Protein product: CSYQLQTGQVTYEQYF.

The rearrangement links TRBV2 to TRBJ2-7, with D possibly matching TRBD2 (5 bases). Trimming cost V 6 bases and J 3 bases, with 15 bases left between them. The CDR3 length is 14 residues. CDR1 and CDR2 from the germline V gene are SNHLY and FYNNEI. CDR3 in amino acids: CASRERPSSYEQYF. CDR3 nucleotides: TGTGCCAGCAGGGAACGGCCTAGCAGCTACGAGCAGTACTTC.

There are a few counts of this clonotype. The V gene is TRBV21-1, the J gene TRBJ2-5; the table's D call of TRBD1 was not tested on the DNA. TRBV21-1 is reported as a pseudogene. The CDR3 has 16 amino acids. The CDR3 here is CASRPPRAAHLEAQYF. CDR3 DNA sequence: TGTGCCAGCAGACCCCCCAGGGCAGCCCACCTAGAGGCCCAGTACTTC.

This chain links TRBV20-1 with TRBJ1-1; D is perhaps TRBD1 (5 bases). V lost 1 base to trimming and J lost 7 bases, with 10 bases between them. This CDR3 region has 12 residues. Germline CDR1 is DFQATT and CDR2 is SNEGSKA (reference sequence). Here the CDR3 DNA reads TGCAGTGCTAGAGGACAGTATTATGAAGCTTTCTTT. The encoded protein is CSARGQYYEAFF.

This clonotype was seen a handful of times. This chain uses TRBV19 with TRBJ2-3; D tentatively fits TRBD1 or TRBD2 (5 bases each). Germline assignment: CDR1 LNHDA and CDR2 SQIVND (reference sequence). The V gene lost 2 bases and the J gene lost 4 bases, with 13 bases spanning the gap. CDR3 length: 15 residues. As DNA, the CDR3 is TGTGCCAGTAGTATAATCGGGACGGTGGCAGATACGCAGTATTTT. This gives the protein CASSIIGTVADTQYF.

The V gene is TRBV18, the J gene TRBJ2-7, with D perhaps TRBD1 (5 bases). The V gene's germline CDR1 is KGHSH and CDR2 LQKENI. The CDR3 is 13 residues long. V lost 0 bases and J lost 7, with 10 bases in between. CDR3 nucleotide sequence: TGTGCCAGCTCACCACCGCAGGGCTGGGAGCAGTACTTC. Translation: CASSPPQGWEQYF.

This clonotype has a handful of counts. V usage is TRBV24-1 and J usage is TRBJ2-1; 7 nucleotides agree with TRBD2. This CDR3 region has 15 residues. Germline values: CDR1 KGHDR, CDR2 SFDVKD. V was pared by 1 base and J by 2 bases, with 1 base of the junction left unmatched. Written as DNA, the CDR3 is TGTGCCACCAGTGATTTTACTAGCGCCTACAATGAGCAGTTCTTC. It translates to CATSDFTSAYNEQFF.

J is TRBJ2-3 and V is TRBV28; 9 nucleotides agree with TRBD1. Looked up from germline, CDR1 is MDHEN and CDR2 is SYDVKM. J lost 0 bases, V lost 6 bases, and 10 bases had no gene match. The CDR3 is made up of 17 amino acids. CDR3 region: CASRQLGQGTSTDTQYF. CDR3 coding DNA: TGTGCCAGCAGACAGCTAGGACAGGGGACGAGCACAGATACGCAGTATTTT.

In its sample, this clonotype was seen a few times. The chain links TRBV11-2 to TRBJ2-5; 7 bases are shared with TRBD2. V was clipped by 6 bases and J by 5 bases; unmatched bases: 18. CDR3 size: 17 residues. Germline lookup yields CDR1 SGHAT and CDR2 FQNNGV. For the CDR3, the DNA is TGTGCCAGCAGTTTTTGGGCGGGAGACCCCGCATGGGAGACCCAGTACTTC. Translating gives CASSFWAGDPAWETQYF.

A few counts support this clonotype. The chain combines TRBV20-1 with TRBJ1-2; a weak D match, TRBD1 (6 bases). Trimming removed 5 bases at V and 0 bases at J, with 10 bases between. Looked up from germline, CDR1 is DFQATT and CDR2 is SNEGSKA (reference sequence). The CDR3 covers 13 residues. The CDR3 here is CSAPDRSNYGYTF. DNA for the CDR3: TGCAGTGCTCCGGACAGATCTAACTATGGCTACACCTTC.

This clonotype was detected only a few times. The chain carries TRBV4-3 and TRBJ1-6; D not resolved. The CDR3 is 15 amino acids. Trimming stripped 1 base from V and 8 bases from J, with 12 bases between. Germline V gene sequence: CDR1 LGHNA, CDR2 YSLEER. The CDR3 DNA is TGCGCCAGCAGCCAAGCGCGCTTTACGGATTCACCCCTCCACTTT. Translating it yields CASSQARFTDSPLHF.

This clonotype was seen more than once but under ten times. The chain joins TRBV11-2 to TRBJ2-2, with TRBD2 matching over 10 bases. CDR1 SGHAT and CDR2 FQNNGV come from the germline V gene. After removal of 1 base from V and 2 bases from J, the junction contained 4 bases not matched to a gene. The CDR3 is 17 amino acids. CDR3: CASSLAPSGGNTGELFF. CDR3 sequence (DNA): TGTGCCAGCAGCTTAGCTCCTAGCGGGGGTAACACCGGGGAGCTGTTTTTT.

The J gene is TRBJ2-3, the V gene TRBV4-2, with D tentatively TRBD2 (5 bases). CDR1 is LGHNA, CDR2 YNFKEQ, per germline. Deletions cut 2 bases from V and 2 bases from J, with 8 bases between. The CDR3 runs 14 residues. CDR3 residues: CASSQRGTTDTQYF. CDR3 nucleotides: TGTGCCAGCAGCCAACGGGGAACCACAGATACGCAGTATTTT.

This clonotype was picked up many times. The CDR3 region has the DNA TGCAGCGTTGAAGAGTCAACCGAGCAGTACTTC. It is translated as CSVEESTEQYF. The chain links TRBV29-1 to TRBJ2-7; D is uncertain. This CDR3 has 11 amino acids. V lost 0 bases and J 6 bases, leaving 6 bases between the germline ends. Germline CDR1 SQVTM, CDR2 ANQGSEA.

The chain carries TRBV9 and TRBJ2-5; D may correspond to TRBD1 or TRBD2 (5 bases each). The V gene's germline CDR1 is SGDLS and CDR2 YYNGEE. Trimming stripped 2 bases from V and 5 bases from J, with 16 bases between. CDR3 length: 15 residues. The CDR3 region is CASSVGTAKGETQYF. The CDR3 DNA reads TGTGCCAGCAGCGTCGGGACCGCGAAGGGGGAGACCCAGTACTTC.

The CDR3 nucleotides are TGTGCCAGCAGCCAAGGGGTGGCAGGCCCCGGGAAGACCCAGTACTTC. Its protein product is CASSQGVAGPGKTQYF. The genes are TRBV4-2 and TRBJ2-5, with a tentative D call TRBD2 (5 bases). CDR1 and CDR2 from the germline V gene are LGHNA and YNFKEQ. V lost 1 base and J lost 6, with 18 bases in between. The CDR3 has 16 amino acids.

There are a few counts of this clonotype. The chain links TRBV29-1 to TRBJ1-1, with D maybe TRBD1 (5 bases). Per the germline V gene, CDR1 is SQVTM and CDR2 is ANQGSEA. The CDR3 runs 16 residues. Trimming shortened V by 7 bases and J by 1 base, and 22 bases separated the two germline ends. The CDR3, as DNA: TGCAGCGCCCTCGGGGGTGTGGGAAAAGCGAACACTGAAGCTTTCTTT. Protein sequence: CSALGGVGKANTEAFF.

This clonotype was detected only a few times. This sequence joins TRBV27 and TRBJ2-7; the match to TRBD2 covers 7 bases. This CDR3 is 11 amino acids long. Germline CDR1 MNHEY, CDR2 SMNVEV (reference sequence). The junction had 4 bases not matched to a gene; V was cut back by 11 bases and J by 3 bases. CDR3 amino acids: CAGGGDYEQYF. CDR3 sequence (DNA): TGTGCCGGGGGGGGGGACTACGAGCAGTACTTC.